The 18 T cell receptor beta chains below come from one sample, sequenced in a study of cytomegalovirus exposure and HLA in healthy donors. Assay used: immunoSEQ multiplex PCR; TCRdb lists only in-frame clones, some missing. This table has about 190,000 clones, approximately 88% appearing once. The sequenced sample consisted of PBMCs. Receptors originate from a man aged 18 to 30 in good health and CMV-seropositive.

The CDR3 here is CAVQKSGAGSYEQYF. The CDR3 bases are TGTGCCGTACAAAAATCTGGTGCGGGCTCCTACGAGCAGTACTTC. The chain joins TRBV27 to TRBJ2-7; D may be TRBD2 (5 bases). Per the germline V gene, CDR1 is MNHEY and CDR2 is SMNVEV (reference sequence). CDR3 length: 15 amino acids. V dropped 11 bases and J dropped 0 bases, with 20 bases sitting between them.

The chain uses TRBV7-8 and TRBJ2-6; D is possibly TRBD1 (5 bases). The V end lost 6 bases, the J end lost 5 bases, and 14 bases lay between the germline ends. Germline CDR1 is SGHVS and CDR2 is FQNEAQ. This CDR3 contains 15 residues. This CDR3 reads CASSSIRGRANVLTF. CDR3 nucleotides: TGTGCCAGCAGTTCGATTAGGGGCAGGGCCAACGTCCTGACTTTC.

This chain joins TRBV4-1 and TRBJ1-4, with TRBD1 identical over 8 bases. The germline gives CDR1 MGHRA, CDR2 YSYEKL. The CDR3 covers 18 residues. The V gene end was trimmed by 1 base and the J gene end by 7 bases; junction bases not matched to a gene: 14. CDR3: CASSQGGNRDRLGEKLFF. The CDR3 nucleotides are TGCGCCAGCAGCCAAGGGGGAAACCGGGACAGGTTGGGTGAAAAACTGTTTTTT.

Notes on this clone: The same CDR3 arises from other DNA sequences in this sample as well. The chain is built from TRBV7-2 and TRBJ2-7; 7 nucleotides line up with TRBD1. Germline CDR1 is SGHTA and CDR2 is FQGNSA. The CDR3 totals 12 residues. The V gene end was trimmed by 5 bases and the J gene end by 6 bases; junction bases not matched to a gene: 4. The CDR3: CASSRPGGEQYF. DNA of the CDR3: TGTGCCAGCAGCCGACCAGGGGGCGAGCAGTACTTC.

This rearrangement joins TRBV4-2 to TRBJ2-6; a weak D match, TRBD2 (6 bases). The V end was cut by 5 bases, the J end by 1 base, with 12 bases between. This CDR3 region has 16 residues. Germline assignment: CDR1 LGHNA and CDR2 YNFKEQ. The CDR3 loop reads CASSGGSGSGANVLTF. For the CDR3, the DNA is TGTGCCAGCAGCGGAGGAAGCGGGTCTGGGGCCAACGTCCTGACTTTC.

The CDR3 DNA reads TGTGCCAGTAGTGGGCAGGGCTTTTCTCAGGATGAAAAACTGTTTTTT. Translating gives CASSGQGFSQDEKLFF. V is TRBV19 and J is TRBJ1-4, with a tentative D call TRBD1 (5 bases). Trimming stripped 5 bases from V and 6 bases from J, with 19 bases between. The length of the CDR3 is 16 residues. Germline V gene sequence: CDR1 LNHDA, CDR2 SQIVND (reference sequence).

The chain recombines TRBV28 with TRBJ2-4, with D possibly being TRBD1 (6 bases). With 2 bases removed from V and 3 bases from J, the gap between germline ends came to 11 bases. The CDR3 consists of 15 residues. The germline V gene has CDR1 MDHEN and CDR2 SYDVKM. The CDR3 region has the DNA TGTGCCAGCAGTTTACAGGGGTGGGGCAAAAACATTCAGTACTTC. Translation: CASSLQGWGKNIQYF.

The V and J genes are TRBV28 and TRBJ1-5, with a tentative D call TRBD1 (5 bases). V dropped 4 bases and J dropped 0 bases, with 10 bases sitting between them. The germline V gene encodes CDR1 MDHEN and CDR2 SYDVKM. There are 15 residues in the CDR3. The CDR3 loop is CASSSIQGSNQPQHF. In DNA, the CDR3 is TGTGCCAGCAGTTCTATTCAGGGTAGCAATCAGCCCCAGCATTTT.

The rearrangement links TRBV10-1 to TRBJ2-7; a possible D gene is TRBD1 (6 bases). Germline CDR1 reads WNHNN; CDR2 reads SYGVQD (reference sequence). This CDR3 is 14 amino acids long. The ends were cut back, 1 base at V and 0 bases at J, with 7 bases in the middle. CDR3 nucleotide sequence: TGCGCCAGCAGTGAGTGGGACACCTCCTACGAGCAGTACTTC. This gives the protein CASSEWDTSYEQYF.

For the CDR3, the DNA is TGTGCCAGCAGCTCGCAGAGGGGCGGGGGGAACTATGGCTACACCTTC. Translated, it gives CASSSQRGGGNYGYTF. This sequence joins TRBV5-4 and TRBJ1-2, with D perhaps TRBD1 (5 bases). The CDR3 loop spans 16 amino acids. V was trimmed by 3 bases and J by 2 bases, leaving 17 bases between them. The germline V gene encodes CDR1 SGHNT and CDR2 YYREEE (reference sequence).

This clone has only one observation. This chain joins TRBV30 and TRBJ1-4; D may be TRBD1 (5 bases). The CDR3 is made up of 13 amino acids. CDR1 GTSNPN and CDR2 SVGIG come from the germline V gene (reference sequence). V lost 0 bases to trimming and J lost 4 bases, with 6 bases between them. The DNA for the CDR3 is TGTGCCTGGAGTGTCCAGGGTAATGAAAAACTGTTTTTT. This translates into CAWSVQGNEKLFF.

This clone was detected only once. The rearrangement joins TRBV11-2 to TRBJ2-7, with 7 bases matching TRBD1. The CDR3 covers 14 residues. Germline V lookup: CDR1 SGHAT, CDR2 FQNNGV. V shed 5 bases, J shed 0 bases, and the junction held 4 bases outside the gene matches. This CDR3 is CASSPGQISYEQYF. DNA for the CDR3: TGTGCCAGCAGCCCGGGACAGATCTCCTACGAGCAGTACTTC.

The gene calls are TRBV4-2 and TRBJ1-3, with TRBD1 matching over 7 bases. The length of the CDR3 is 17 residues. CDR1 and CDR2 from the germline V gene are LGHNA and YNFKEQ. J was trimmed by 1 base and V by 0 bases; bases with no gene match: 6. CDR3 sequence reads: CASSQEVGTVSGNTIYF. The CDR3 DNA reads as TGTGCCAGCAGCCAAGAGGTGGGGACAGTATCTGGAAACACCATATATTTT.

The chain uses TRBV7-6 and TRBJ2-3, with D possibly being TRBD2 (5 bases). The V gene's germline CDR1 is SGHVS and CDR2 FNYEAQ. Trimming shortened V by 5 bases and J by 3 bases, and 21 bases separated the two germline ends. The CDR3 loop spans 17 amino acids. CDR3: CASSAPGNFIATDTQYF. The CDR3 DNA sequence: TGTGCCAGCAGCGCACCCGGGAATTTTATTGCGACAGATACGCAGTATTTT.

The gene calls are TRBV15 and TRBJ1-1, with 10 bases aligning to TRBD1. The CDR3 length is 16 residues. With V trimmed by 5 bases and J by 5 bases, 11 bases remained unmatched. Germline-derived CDR1 and CDR2 are LNHNV and YYDKDF (reference sequence). CDR3 amino acids: CATSPRGQGVRTEAFF. CDR3 DNA: TGTGCCACCAGCCCTAGAGGACAGGGGGTCAGGACTGAAGCTTTCTTT.

This clone was recorded a few times. This sample also contains other DNA sequences that code for the same CDR3. The chain carries TRBV6-1 and TRBJ1-2; D remains unclear. Germline V gene data show CDR1 as MNHNS and CDR2 as SASEGT. The CDR3 covers 13 residues. The V end lost 5 bases, the J end lost 3 bases, and 10 bases lay between the germline ends. CDR3 loop: CASSLSGDYGYTF. In DNA form, the CDR3 reads TGTGCCAGCAGTCTCTCAGGTGACTATGGCTACACCTTC.

J is TRBJ2-5 and V is TRBV7-9; 10 bases match TRBD2. Germline-derived CDR1 and CDR2 are SEHNR and FQNEAQ (reference sequence). Trimming at V came to 5 bases and at J to 2 bases, leaving 8 bases not matched to a gene. There are 16 residues in the CDR3. CDR3 protein: CASSRGLADAQETQYF. DNA of the CDR3: TGTGCCAGCAGCCGCGGACTAGCGGACGCTCAAGAGACCCAGTACTTC.

This clone showed up just once. This sequence joins TRBV4-2 and TRBJ2-1; TRBD2 agrees at 7 bases. Germline CDR1 LGHNA, CDR2 YNFKEQ. The trim removed 1 base at V and 4 bases at J, leaving 4 bases unmatched. The CDR3 has 15 residues. CDR3 protein: CASSQVPSGYNEQFF. The CDR3 DNA follows: TGTGCCAGCAGCCAAGTTCCTAGCGGATACAATGAGCAGTTCTTC.